The text below deals with one T cell receptor (beta chain). What this receptor recognizes is not known. No much larger clonotype is one base removed from it; base qualities were not supplied. The sample comes from a study of blood T cell repertoires in COVID-19 (dated by TCRdb to about 2020). Notes on the research overall: The collaborator samples originated in the United States, Italy and Spain and spanned the acute and convalescent phases of COVID-19. The material from the prospective study consisted of cDNA or gDNA derived from T cells, B-cell-depleted T cells, or PBMCs. The dataset comprised deeply sampled blood TCRbeta repertoires from subjects exposed to, actively infected with, or recovered from COVID-19. A freely available public database, intended as a resource for researchers studying the immune response to SARS-CoV-2, is where the repertoires were released. Samples were obtained from the ongoing ImmuneRACE study (first 160 participants) and from about 1,300 subjects provided by 6 global collaborators. Sample metadata almost always included a de-identified subject ID, COVID-19 status, age in years and sex. HLA class I and class II types, where available, came from metadata supplied by the sample provider rather than from assay-based typing.

Study-wide conclusions, independent of this receptor: The amount of clinical and demographic metadata varied by source and participant and was provided uncurated.

Enrolling through a virtual design, the prospective study's participants ranged in age from roughly 18 to 90 years and lived across 20 to 30 United States geographic areas. To assign participants to cohorts, the prospective study relied on clinical history that participants themselves reported in a screening survey and a study questionnaire. Exposed participants had been in contact, within 2 weeks of entering the study, with a person who had a PCR-confirmed or clinician-diagnosed case of COVID-19. Mobile phlebotomists in the prospective study collected whole blood, serum and a nasopharyngeal or oropharyngeal swab from every participant. Additional blood draws and questionnaires over a 2-month period could optionally be provided by prospective study participants. Prospective study blood samples were shipped either frozen or at room temperature before DNA extraction. Including cysteine and phenylalanine, the CDR3 has 17 amino acids. Only the CDR3 region is kept as DNA, spanning 51 bases read in frame from base 1. Germline trimming: 4 bases from V, 4 bases from J; junction bases outside gene matches: 12. Taken from the germline V gene, the CDR1 and CDR2 loops are SGHRS and YFSETQ.

The immunoSEQ Assay, a bias-controlled multiplex PCR, was used to amplify TCRbeta CDR3 regions from genomic DNA. In the original analysis: The number of nucleated cells in each sample was estimated from the amplification of reference gene primers within the assay. To quantify the absolute abundance of each unique TCRbeta CDR3 rearrangement, sequence reads were collapsed and filtered. For each sample, productive Simpson clonality was calculated as the square root of Simpson's diversity index over productive rearrangements. The source is immuneACCESS, and TCRdb retained only in-frame sequences with V and J called. Part of the clones is not carried over; for the studies checked, unresolved V genes explain less than half of this, and the remainder is unexplained. D and trimming were read from the DNA, whereas the V and J calls and clone size are those reported in that table. The sample yields 300,000 to 450,000 clones; around nine tenths were counted once. Around 0.92% of the sample is held by the ten biggest clonotypes.

This chain is built from TRBV5-1 and TRBJ2-3, and TRBD2 aligns with 10 junction nucleotides. The TCR sequence derives from a young woman who had been exposed to COVID-19. Sequenced material: PBMCs or T cells enriched from blood (not recorded which). CDR3 reads: CASSESPSGRRPDTQYF. The DNA sequence reads TGCGCCAGCAGCGAAAGCCCTAGCGGGAGACGGCCAGATACGCAGTATTTT.